One sample yielded the 24 T cell receptor beta chains listed below, sequenced in a study of blood T cells in healthy people across ages. A second PCR, run for about 6 to 11 cycles, used a sample-barcoded 5' primer plus a J-beta primer mix. In TCRdb, the 5' RACE reads were re-called with MiXCR into one record per CDR3 protein. The sample comprises about 780,000 distinct CDR3 sequences, about 47% of which are singletons, and about a sixth rests with the top ten. Sequencing input: blood. The receptors originated from a man older than 75 in good health.

The chain carries TRBV6-1 and TRBJ2-2; D possibly corresponds to TRBD1 (5 bases). The CDR3 consists of 15 residues. V was shortened by 3 bases and J by 1 base, with 9 bases between the two germline ends. Per the germline V gene, CDR1 is MNHNS and CDR2 is SASEGT. DNA of the CDR3: TGTGCCAGCAGTGACGACAGTCAGAACACCGGGGAGCTGTTTTTT. This translates into CASSDDSQNTGELFF.

For this clonotype: This sequence may be a read error, since a much larger clone differs from it by one base. The chain recombines TRBV5-1 with TRBJ2-5; 8 bases are a match to TRBD1. In germline, CDR1 is SGHRS, CDR2 YFSETQ. V lost 5 bases and J lost 11; bases outside the gene matches: 14. This CDR3 is 14 amino acids long. For the CDR3, the DNA is TGCGCCAGCAGTCCCGATTCCTTACAGGGGGAGCAGTACTTC. This encodes CASSPDSLQGEQYF.

This chain joins TRBV7-2 and TRBJ2-7; D perhaps matches TRBD1 (6 bases). Germline V gene sequence: CDR1 SGHTA, CDR2 FQGNSA. V gave up 8 bases and J gave up 6 bases, with 14 bases separating them. The CDR3 has 12 amino acids. For the CDR3, the DNA is TGTGCCAGCGTGACAGGAACAAGCGAGCAGTACTTC. This translates into CASVTGTSEQYF.

This clonotype occurred a few times. The genes are TRBV20-1 and TRBJ2-5, with no clear D. Deletions cut 0 bases from V and 3 bases from J, with 8 bases between. CDR1 DFQATT and CDR2 SNEGSKA come from the germline V gene (reference sequence). This CDR3 is built from 13 residues. CDR3: CSARDGSKETQYF. For the CDR3, the DNA is TGCAGTGCTAGAGATGGTAGTAAAGAGACCCAGTACTTC.

The V and J genes are TRBV20-1 and TRBJ2-3; tentatively, D is TRBD1 (6 bases). The length of the CDR3 is 15 residues. Germline V CDR1 and CDR2: DFQATT, SNEGSKA (reference sequence). V shed 5 bases and J shed 1 base, with 16 bases lying between them. CDR3: CSAGLRDIGTDTQYF. The CDR3 region has the DNA TGCAGTGCTGGCCTCCGGGACATAGGCACAGATACGCAGTATTTT.

This clonotype showed up just once. V is TRBV19 and J is TRBJ2-3; D unclear. Trimming cost V 10 bases and J 4 bases, with 18 bases left between them. This CDR3 is built from 14 residues. Germline loops: CDR1 LNHDA, CDR2 SQIVND (reference sequence). The CDR3 sequence: CATSRLSLADTQYF. The CDR3 DNA sequence: TGTGCCACCTCCCGGCTTAGTCTCGCAGATACGCAGTATTTT.

This chain links TRBV7-9 with TRBJ2-3; either TRBD1 or TRBD2 may supply D (5 bases each). Trimming shortened V by 0 bases and J by 1 base, and 11 bases separated the two germline ends. CDR3 length: 16 residues. The germline V gene encodes CDR1 SEHNR and CDR2 FQNEAQ (reference sequence). This CDR3 is CASSLANGAGTDTQYF. CDR3 bases: TGTGCCAGCAGCTTAGCGAACGGGGCTGGCACAGATACGCAGTATTTT.

This clonotype is a singleton in its sample. The chain is built from TRBV7-9 and TRBJ2-2; D gene ambiguous. The CDR3 extends over 16 amino acids. Germline CDR1 and CDR2: SEHNR and FQNEAQ (reference sequence). Trimming took off 8 bases at V and 2 bases at J, with 18 bases between the two ends. CDR3 nucleotide sequence: TGTGCCAGCCCCAGTAATCCCGGGCAAAACACCGGGGAGCTGTTTTTT. Translating it yields CASPSNPGQNTGELFF.

J is TRBJ2-5 and V is TRBV5-1; 9 nucleotides align to TRBD2. This CDR3 has 13 amino acids. CDR1 and CDR2 (germline): SGHRS, YFSETQ. Unmatched junction bases numbered 5, after V lost 6 bases and J lost 5 bases. Written as DNA, the CDR3 is TGCGCCAGCACAGTAGCGGGAGAGGAGACCCAGTACTTC. This translates into CASTVAGEETQYF.

This clonotype was picked up a small number of times. V is TRBV29-1 and J is TRBJ2-1; TRBD2 matches 9 bases. The germline gives CDR1 SQVTM, CDR2 ANQGSEA. Trimming removed 1 base from V and 0 bases from J; junction bases left unmatched: 4. The length of the CDR3 is 16 residues. CDR3 sequence reads: CSVEGIAGVSYNEQFF. CDR3 DNA sequence: TGCAGCGTTGAAGGAATAGCGGGAGTCTCCTACAATGAGCAGTTCTTC.

The chain employs TRBV28 and TRBJ1-3; tentative D call: TRBD1 (6 bases). Germline CDR1 is MDHEN and CDR2 is SYDVKM. V lost 4 bases to trimming and J lost 2 bases, with 9 bases between them. The CDR3 extends over 14 amino acids. The CDR3 sequence is CASSSGAPGNTIYF. The CDR3 coding sequence is TGTGCCAGCAGTTCAGGGGCCCCTGGAAACACCATATATTTT.

This chain links TRBV28 with TRBJ2-7; D is unresolved. CDR1 MDHEN and CDR2 SYDVKM come from the germline V gene. Trimming pared 3 bases from V and 3 bases from J, leaving 15 bases between. The CDR3 has 15 amino acids. Here the CDR3 DNA reads TGTGCCAGCAGTTTGGTCCTCCGGGCAAGCTACGAGCAGTACTTC. Its protein product is CASSLVLRASYEQYF.

This clonotype was detected only a few times. This chain uses TRBV29-1 with TRBJ2-5; maybe TRBD1 (6 bases). Trimming removed 1 base from V and 3 bases from J, with 9 bases in between. The CDR3 length is 13 residues. Per germline, CDR1 SQVTM and CDR2 ANQGSEA. CDR3 nucleotide sequence: TGCAGCGTTGAAGTGGGGGCCGAAGAGACCCAGTACTTC. This gives the protein CSVEVGAEETQYF.

The chain links TRBV7-2 to TRBJ2-7, with 10 bases identical to TRBD2. Germline lookup yields CDR1 SGHTA and CDR2 FQGNSA. V shed 5 bases and J 1 base; nucleotides not matched to a gene: 5. This CDR3 comprises 15 residues. The CDR3 is CASSVGTSVSYEQYF. For the CDR3, the DNA is TGTGCCAGCAGCGTAGGGACTAGCGTTTCCTACGAGCAGTACTTC.

This clonotype was detected ten times or more. This chain uses TRBV27 with TRBJ2-1, with D possibly matching TRBD1 (6 bases). The V end was cut by 6 bases, the J end by 7 bases, with 19 bases between. The CDR3 covers 15 residues. Per germline, CDR1 MNHEY and CDR2 SMNVEV (reference sequence). CDR3 in amino acids: CASSPPGELRNEQFF. DNA for the CDR3: TGTGCCAGCAGCCCACCAGGGGAGTTAAGGAATGAGCAGTTCTTC.

This rearrangement joins TRBV6-6 to TRBJ2-3; no clear D gene. CDR3 length: 14 amino acids. Germline assignment: CDR1 MNHNY and CDR2 SVGAGI (reference sequence). V was trimmed by 0 bases and J by 6 bases, leaving 10 bases between them. The CDR3 reads CASSYSPLADTQYF. The CDR3 nucleotides are TGTGCCAGCAGTTACTCTCCCCTGGCGGATACGCAGTATTTT.

The chain uses TRBV6-1 and TRBJ2-5, with 8 bases matching TRBD1. This CDR3 is 14 amino acids long. The germline gives CDR1 MNHNS, CDR2 SASEGT. V trimming: 8 bases; J trimming: 7 bases; junction bases outside the gene matches: 12. The CDR3 region is CASGLRGRVGTQYF. CDR3 bases: TGTGCCAGCGGACTCAGGGGGCGCGTAGGGACCCAGTACTTC.

The chain combines TRBV5-1 with TRBJ2-3, with a weak D call TRBD1 (6 bases). The CDR3 has 15 residues. Looked up from germline, CDR1 is SGHRS and CDR2 is YFSETQ. Trimming cost V 2 bases and J 4 bases, with 14 bases left between them. The CDR3 sequence: CASSLNGQKADTQYF. CDR3 DNA: TGCGCCAGCAGCTTAAATGGACAGAAGGCAGATACGCAGTATTTT.

This clonotype appeared many times. The chain recombines TRBV12-3 or TRBV12-4 with TRBJ2-7, with TRBD2 matching 9 bases. Trimming took 3 bases from V and 1 from J; bases not matched to a gene: 4. This CDR3 is 15 amino acids long. The CDR3 region has the DNA TGTGCCAGCAGTTTTCCGACTAGCGGTTCCTACGAGCAGTACTTC. Protein sequence: CASSFPTSGSYEQYF.

DNA of the CDR3: TGTGCCAGCAGTCCGACAGCGGTCAATCAGCCCCAGCATTTT. Translating it yields CASSPTAVNQPQHF. The V gene is TRBV12-3 or TRBV12-4, the J gene TRBJ1-5; a weak D match, TRBD1 (5 bases). V gave up 5 bases and J gave up 3 bases, with 11 bases separating them. This CDR3 has 14 amino acids.

In its sample, this clonotype was seen a few times. This sequence joins TRBV20-1 and TRBJ2-1; 8 nucleotides match TRBD2. Trimming at V came to 3 bases and at J to 7 bases, leaving 11 bases not matched to a gene. This CDR3 contains 15 residues. Germline assignment: CDR1 DFQATT and CDR2 SNEGSKA (reference sequence). The CDR3 here is CSAREGRSGGNEQFF. CDR3 nucleotide sequence: TGCAGTGCTAGGGAGGGCCGGAGCGGGGGTAATGAGCAGTTCTTC.

This rearrangement joins TRBV9 to TRBJ2-5, with 10 positions matching TRBD2. CDR1 SGDLS and CDR2 YYNGEE come from the germline V gene. The ends lost 2 bases at V and 1 base at J; junction bases unmatched: 14. CDR3 length: 19 residues. The CDR3 loop reads CASSVRGTSDSGFQETQYF. As DNA, the CDR3 is TGTGCCAGCAGCGTGAGGGGGACTAGCGATTCGGGGTTCCAAGAGACCCAGTACTTC.

This chain joins TRBV6-5 and TRBJ2-7, with TRBD2 matching 9 bases. V shed 2 bases and J 0 bases; nucleotides not matched to a gene: 14. CDR1 is MNHEY and CDR2 is SVGAGI in the germline V gene. CDR3 length equals 19 residues. CDR3 sequence: CASSYGRRLAGYLSYEQYF. The CDR3, as DNA: TGTGCCAGCAGTTACGGCCGGAGGCTAGCGGGATACCTCTCCTACGAGCAGTACTTC.

The CDR3 spells CASSLGAGLEAFF. The CDR3 DNA sequence: TGTGCCAGCAGCTTAGGTGCAGGGTTGGAAGCTTTCTTT. The chain couples TRBV7-2 to TRBJ1-1; TRBD1 might be the D (5 bases). CDR1 is SGHTA and CDR2 is FQGNSA in the germline V gene. The CDR3 runs to 13 residues. V lost 1 base and J lost 8, with 11 bases in between.